Below, 25 T cell receptor beta chains from the same sample are listed, as sequenced in a study of early T cells in non-severe SARS-CoV-2 infection. TCRdb used MiXCR to reprocess the 5' RACE reads, holding one entry per CDR3 protein. The repertoire includes about 52,000 distinct CDR3 sequences, approximately 7.6% of them detected once, and roughly 4.2% sits in the top ten. The sequenced sample was whole blood. Every receptor here comes from an adult who was a healthcare worker with PCR-confirmed SARS-CoV-2 infection or an uninfected control (not recorded which).

This clonotype was recorded a few times. The gene calls are TRBV6-2 or TRBV6-3 and TRBJ2-5; D not resolved. Germline loops: CDR1 MNHEY, CDR2 SVGEGT. Trimming shortened V by 2 bases and J by 1 base, and 8 bases separated the two germline ends. There are 14 residues in the CDR3. For the CDR3, the DNA is TGTGCCAGCAGTTACCGGCAGCCCCAAGAGACCCAGTACTTC. It yields the protein CASSYRQPQETQYF.

J is TRBJ1-2 and V is TRBV18, with D possibly TRBD1 on 5 matching bases. Per the germline V gene, CDR1 is KGHSH and CDR2 is LQKENI. The length of the CDR3 is 14 residues. Trimming left V 0 bases short and J 5 bases short, with 10 bases between. The CDR3 protein is CASSPPGEWYGYTF. In nucleotides, the CDR3 is TGTGCCAGCTCACCACCAGGGGAGTGGTATGGCTACACCTTC.

This clonotype was observed many times. This chain links TRBV6-5 with TRBJ1-3; D is ambiguous. Germline CDR1 reads MNHEY; CDR2 reads SVGAGI. V gave up 0 bases and J gave up 5 bases, with 8 bases separating them. CDR3 length: 14 amino acids. This chain's CDR3 is CASSYSEQRNTIYF. CDR3 coding DNA: TGTGCCAGCAGTTACTCGGAACAGAGAAACACCATATATTTT.

This clonotype was counted ten times or more. The chain joins TRBV9 to TRBJ1-1; D unclear. Germline lookup yields CDR1 SGDLS and CDR2 YYNGEE. Trimming removed 4 bases from V and 2 bases from J, with 6 bases in between. This CDR3 region has 12 residues. The CDR3 region has the DNA TGTGCCAGCAGCCCCACTAACACTGAAGCTTTCTTT. It codes for CASSPTNTEAFF.

This clonotype was seen more than once but under ten times. This chain connects TRBV18 to TRBJ2-3, with D possibly being TRBD1 (7 bases). Germline V gene sequence: CDR1 KGHSH, CDR2 LQKENI. The CDR3 runs 16 residues. Deletions cut 3 bases from V and 0 bases from J, with 13 bases between. The CDR3 region has the DNA TGTGCCAGCTCACCTGCCGGGGGACAGAGCACAGATACGCAGTATTTT. Amino acid sequence: CASSPAGGQSTDTQYF.

This chain connects TRBV20-1 to TRBJ2-3; D is undetermined. CDR1 and CDR2 (germline): DFQATT, SNEGSKA (reference sequence). V was clipped by 4 bases and J by 2 bases, with 13 bases between them. The CDR3 extends over 14 amino acids. The DNA of the CDR3 is TGCAGTGCTAACATAGTGCCAGACACAGATACGCAGTATTTT. Translation gives CSANIVPDTDTQYF.

This clonotype was seen repeatedly, ten times or more. This chain joins TRBV20-1 and TRBJ2-5; D perhaps matches TRBD1 (6 bases). The CDR3 has 16 amino acids. The germline gives CDR1 DFQATT, CDR2 SNEGSKA (reference sequence). V lost 3 bases and J lost 5, with 22 bases in between. The CDR3 loop is CSARNAAGTPRETQYF. The CDR3 DNA reads TGCAGTGCTAGGAACGCCGCTGGGACACCCAGGGAGACCCAGTACTTC.

This clonotype was counted between two and nine times. This chain links TRBV10-3 with TRBJ2-5; D is undetermined. The germline V gene encodes CDR1 ENHRY and CDR2 SYGVKD. V was clipped by 0 bases and J by 2 bases, with 7 bases between them. This CDR3 is built from 14 residues. The CDR3 reads CAISESAAQETQYF. CDR3 DNA: TGTGCCATCAGTGAGTCGGCGGCTCAAGAGACCCAGTACTTC.

This clonotype was seen only a few times. This chain uses TRBV12-3 or TRBV12-4 with TRBJ2-7; D remains unclear. This CDR3 has 11 residues. Trimming cost V 3 bases and J 7 bases, with 7 bases left between them. This CDR3 is CASSFAKEQYF. The CDR3 nucleotides read TGTGCCAGCAGTTTTGCTAAGGAGCAGTACTTC.

Many counts were recorded for this clonotype. The rearrangement uses TRBV7-3 and TRBJ2-3, with 7 bases fitting TRBD2. Germline CDR1 is SGHTA and CDR2 is FQGTGA. CDR3 length: 15 residues. Germline trimming cut 0 bases from V and 4 bases from J; bases unmatched to any gene: 4. CDR3 in amino acids: CASSLTSGNADTQYF. CDR3 sequence (DNA): TGTGCCAGCAGCTTAACGAGCGGGAACGCAGATACGCAGTATTTT.

The genes are TRBV6-6 and TRBJ2-7; D uncertain. Per germline, CDR1 MNHNY and CDR2 SVGAGI (reference sequence). The CDR3 length is 15 residues. V was pared by 2 bases and J by 0 bases, with 11 bases between. The CDR3 region is CASSYPNLVSYEQYF. DNA for the CDR3: TGTGCCAGCAGTTACCCTAACCTGGTCTCCTACGAGCAGTACTTC.

This clonotype was seen many times. J is TRBJ2-1 and V is TRBV6-4; 10 bases are a match to TRBD2. Germline assignment: CDR1 MRHNA and CDR2 SNTAGT. Unmatched junction bases numbered 8, after V lost 5 bases and J lost 7 bases. CDR3 length: 15 residues. CDR3 in amino acids: CASSLSGGAGNEQFF. The CDR3 DNA is TGTGCCAGCAGTTTAAGCGGGGGGGCCGGGAATGAGCAGTTCTTC.

This clonotype was seen a few times. One base away lies a much larger clone, so this may be a sequencing read error. The chain carries TRBV7-8 and TRBJ2-1; D remains unclear. The CDR3 has 15 amino acids. V lost 2 bases, J lost 0 bases, and 8 bases lay in between. Germline V gives CDR1 SGHVS, CDR2 FQNEAQ. The CDR3 protein is CASSLRASSYNEQFF. The DNA of the CDR3 is TGTGCCAGCAGCTTACGCGCGAGCTCCTACAATGAGCAGTTCTTC.

This clonotype was detected ten times or more. The chain uses TRBV2 and TRBJ2-4; a weak D match, TRBD2 (5 bases). The CDR3 is 16 residues long. V lost 0 bases, J lost 0 bases, and 9 bases lay in between. Germline lookup yields CDR1 SNHLY and CDR2 FYNNEI. The CDR3 region has the DNA TGTGCCAGCAGTGAAGCAGGAGGTATAGCCAAAAACATTCAGTACTTC. The encoded protein is CASSEAGGIAKNIQYF.

A note on this clonotype: A junction boundary mismatches the germline segment, possibly from a read error. This rearrangement joins TRBV28 to TRBJ2-7; 8 bases map to TRBD2. Germline CDR1 is MDHEN and CDR2 is SYDVKM. This CDR3 is built from 15 residues. The CDR3 bases are TGTGCCAGCAGTTTCTGCGGGAGGCCCTCCCACGAGCAGTACTTC. It translates to CASSFCGRPSHEQYF.

This chain joins TRBV19 and TRBJ1-1, with 11 bases aligning to TRBD1. The ends lost 6 bases at V and 1 base at J; junction bases unmatched: 7. CDR1 LNHDA and CDR2 SQIVND come from the germline V gene (reference sequence). This CDR3 spans 16 amino acids. The DNA for the CDR3 is TGTGCCAGTAGGCGCGGACAGGGGGCCTCGAACACTGAAGCTTTCTTT. Residues: CASRRGQGASNTEAFF.

This clonotype was found many times. The chain joins TRBV9 to TRBJ2-1; the match to TRBD2 covers 8 bases. This CDR3 is 15 amino acids long. Germline lookup yields CDR1 SGDLS and CDR2 YYNGEE. The J segment lost 6 bases and the V segment lost 1 base, leaving 6 bases of the junction unmatched. The CDR3 sequence: CASSVWGLESNEQFF. The CDR3 DNA sequence: TGTGCCAGCAGCGTATGGGGACTAGAGAGCAATGAGCAGTTCTTC.

J is TRBJ2-3 and V is TRBV20-1; TRBD1 might be the D (6 bases). CDR3 size: 13 residues. Trimming removed 5 bases from V and 2 bases from J, with 11 bases in between. Germline lookup yields CDR1 DFQATT and CDR2 SNEGSKA (reference sequence). The CDR3, as DNA: TGCAGTGCTCAGGGGACGGACACAGATACGCAGTATTTT. Its protein is CSAQGTDTDTQYF.

This chain connects TRBV20-1 to TRBJ2-1; 7 nucleotides line up with TRBD2. With 0 bases clipped from V and 7 bases from J, the junction kept 12 bases outside the gene matches. The CDR3 sequence is 16 residues long. Germline values: CDR1 DFQATT, CDR2 SNEGSKA (reference sequence). CDR3 sequence (DNA): TGCAGTGCTAGAGATCCCACCCGGGGGGTGGAAAATGAGCAGTTCTTC. Amino acid sequence: CSARDPTRGVENEQFF.

This clonotype was detected a few times. This rearrangement joins TRBV4-2 to TRBJ1-1; D ambiguous. CDR1 and CDR2 (germline): LGHNA, YNFKEQ. The CDR3 runs 13 residues. V lost 0 bases, J lost 6 bases, and 8 bases lay in between. CDR3 nucleotide sequence: TGTGCCAGCAGCCAAGATACGAGGGCTGAAGCTTTCTTT. It translates to CASSQDTRAEAFF.

This clonotype was found a few times. This sequence joins TRBV5-1 and TRBJ2-3; 7 nucleotides match TRBD2. Germline CDR1 and CDR2: SGHRS and YFSETQ. CDR3 length: 15 residues. J gave up 3 bases and V 0 bases, and 4 bases lay outside the gene matches. Written as DNA, the CDR3 is TGCGCCAGCAGCTTGGGGCCTAGCGGAACAGATACGCAGTATTTT. Translating it yields CASSLGPSGTDTQYF.

There are a few counts of this clonotype. The chain links TRBV2 to TRBJ2-3, with D possibly being TRBD1 (7 bases). V dropped 0 bases and J dropped 1 base, with 29 bases sitting between them. The germline gives CDR1 SNHLY, CDR2 FYNNEI. This CDR3 spans 22 amino acids. For the CDR3, the DNA is TGTGCCAGCAGTGAAGCGCTTGGGGGACAGCGGAGACTAGTAGCTGGCACAGATACGCAGTATTTT. Translating gives CASSEALGGQRRLVAGTDTQYF.

This clonotype has a handful of counts. The V and J genes are TRBV10-3 and TRBJ2-5, with D uncertain. CDR1 is ENHRY and CDR2 is SYGVKD in the germline V gene. Trimming shortened V by 0 bases and J by 2 bases, and 7 bases separated the two germline ends. The CDR3 is made up of 14 amino acids. This chain's CDR3 is CAISESKSQETQYF. The CDR3 coding sequence is TGTGCCATCAGTGAGTCGAAGTCTCAAGAGACCCAGTACTTC.

The table lists this clonotype with a few counts. This chain uses TRBV20-1 with TRBJ2-2; 8 bases match TRBD2. This CDR3 has 16 residues. Germline CDR1 DFQATT, CDR2 SNEGSKA (reference sequence). V dropped 4 bases and J dropped 6; count of bases not matched to a gene: 13. CDR3 nucleotide sequence: TGCAGTGCTATCCTCCCGGGACTAGGGTCAGCCGGGGAGCTGTTTTTT. It encodes CSAILPGLGSAGELFF.

A few counts support this clonotype. This chain links TRBV7-2 with TRBJ1-5; D not resolved. From germline, CDR1 is SGHTA and CDR2 FQGNSA. The CDR3 has 15 amino acids. Trimming left V 2 bases short and J 2 bases short, with 10 bases between. In DNA form, the CDR3 reads TGTGCCAGCAGCTTACTAGGGAACGGCAATCAGCCCCAGCATTTT. It specifies CASSLLGNGNQPQHF.